A single sample gave rise to the 5 T cell receptor beta chains below, sequenced in a study of T cell repertoires in cytomegalovirus infection. One entry per CDR3 protein results from TCRdb running MiXCR on the reads. The top ten clones hold 12% to 15% of a sample with more than 350,000 distinct CDR3 sequences, about 33% of them seen once. Material for sequencing was PBMCs. Receptors were obtained from a human donor in good health (CMV status not recorded). Some clones in this sample may be carry-over from other donors' samples.

Points on this clonotype: Just one base apart from a much larger clone, this may be a read error. The V call is TRBV7-2, the J call TRBJ2-2; TRBD1 aligns across 7 bases. CDR3 length equals 14 residues. J gave up 9 bases and V 5 bases, and 9 bases lay outside the gene matches. The germline CDR1 and CDR2 sequences are SGHTA and FQGNSA. This chain's CDR3 is CASSKTGVGWELFF. CDR3 nucleotides: TGTGCCAGCAGCAAAACAGGGGTGGGCTGGGAGCTGTTTTTT.

The chain links TRBV3-1 to TRBJ2-1; D is perhaps TRBD2 (6 bases). Trimming took off 0 bases at V and 6 bases at J, with 24 bases between the two ends. From germline, CDR1 is LGHDT and CDR2 YNNKEL (reference sequence). The CDR3 covers 19 residues. In DNA, the CDR3 is TGTGCCAGCAGCCAAGACTCAATCGGGGGAACCTTAAAAAGCAATGAGCAGTTCTTC. The encoded protein is CASSQDSIGGTLKSNEQFF.

The gene calls are TRBV7-2 and TRBJ2-7; the match to TRBD2 covers 9 bases. CDR1 is SGHTA, CDR2 FQGNSA, per germline. This CDR3 is 14 amino acids long. The junction had 2 bases not matched to a gene; V was cut back by 5 bases and J by 0 bases. The CDR3 DNA reads TGTGCCAGCAGCCGCGGGGGGGGCTCCTACGAGCAGTACTTC. This codes for CASSRGGGSYEQYF.

This clonotype has ten or more counts. This rearrangement joins TRBV7-8 to TRBJ2-1; D gene ambiguous. The CDR3 totals 12 residues. Trimming cost V 0 bases and J 6 bases, with 3 bases left between them. From germline, CDR1 is SGHVS and CDR2 FQNEAQ. The DNA for the CDR3 is TGTGCCAGCAGCTTAGCTTCCAATGAGCAGTTCTTC. Its protein is CASSLASNEQFF.

The chain joins TRBV6-2 or TRBV6-3 to TRBJ2-7; 7 nucleotides line up with TRBD2. Germline CDR1 and CDR2: MNHEY and SVGEGT. The CDR3 loop spans 16 amino acids. J was trimmed by 5 bases and V by 2 bases; bases with no gene match: 12. CDR3 region: CASSYLESGGGDEQYF. The CDR3 coding sequence is TGTGCCAGCAGTTACCTGGAGTCGGGGGGTGGCGACGAGCAGTACTTC.